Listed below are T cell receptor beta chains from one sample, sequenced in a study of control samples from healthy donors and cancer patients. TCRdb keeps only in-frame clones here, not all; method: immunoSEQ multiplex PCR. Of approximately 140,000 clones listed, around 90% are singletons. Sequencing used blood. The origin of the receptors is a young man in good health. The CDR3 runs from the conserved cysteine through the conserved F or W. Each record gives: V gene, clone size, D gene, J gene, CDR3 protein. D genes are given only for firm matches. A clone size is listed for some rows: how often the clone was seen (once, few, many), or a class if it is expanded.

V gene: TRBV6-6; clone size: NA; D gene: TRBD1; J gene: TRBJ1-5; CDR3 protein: CASVGQGAGQPQHF
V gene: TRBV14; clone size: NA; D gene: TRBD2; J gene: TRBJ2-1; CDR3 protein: CASSPRLAGGTMSSYNEQFF
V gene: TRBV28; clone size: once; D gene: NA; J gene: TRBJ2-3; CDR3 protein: CASTERGGGDRGTDTQYF
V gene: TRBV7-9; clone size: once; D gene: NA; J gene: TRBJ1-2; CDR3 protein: CASSLGFSYGYTF
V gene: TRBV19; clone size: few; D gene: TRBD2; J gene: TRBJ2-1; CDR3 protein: CASSIGAGVSFF
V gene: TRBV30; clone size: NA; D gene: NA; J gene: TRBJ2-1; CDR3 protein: CAWRREISGIYNEQFF
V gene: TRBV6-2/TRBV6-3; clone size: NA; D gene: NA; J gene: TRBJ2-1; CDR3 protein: CASSYSKRTNSHNEQFF
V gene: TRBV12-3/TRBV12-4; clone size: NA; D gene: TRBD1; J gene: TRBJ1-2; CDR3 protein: CASRKQGERGYTF
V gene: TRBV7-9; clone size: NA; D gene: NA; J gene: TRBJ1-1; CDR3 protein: CASSGMRRDTEAFF
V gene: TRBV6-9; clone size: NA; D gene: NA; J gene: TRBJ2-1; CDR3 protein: CATEVESNEQFF
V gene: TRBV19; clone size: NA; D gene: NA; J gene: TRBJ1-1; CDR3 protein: CASSIWGFRDTEAFF
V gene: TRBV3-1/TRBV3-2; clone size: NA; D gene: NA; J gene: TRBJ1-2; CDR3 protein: CASRPLGQSNYGYTF
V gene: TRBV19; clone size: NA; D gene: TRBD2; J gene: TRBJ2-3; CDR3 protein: CASSPWTSGTDTQYF
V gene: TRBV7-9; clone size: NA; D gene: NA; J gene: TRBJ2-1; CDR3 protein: CASSLVGGLQSNEQFF
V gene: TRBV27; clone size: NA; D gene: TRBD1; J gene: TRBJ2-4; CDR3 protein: CASSLSLRQGMLKNIQYF
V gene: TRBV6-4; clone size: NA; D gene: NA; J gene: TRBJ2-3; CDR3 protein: CASGGGGPTDTQYF
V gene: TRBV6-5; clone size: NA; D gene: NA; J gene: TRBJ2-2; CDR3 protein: CASSYEAPNTGELFF
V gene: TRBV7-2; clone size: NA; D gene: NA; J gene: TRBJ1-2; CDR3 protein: CASSLVRGNYGYTF
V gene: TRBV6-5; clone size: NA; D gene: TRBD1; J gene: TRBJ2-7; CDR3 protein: CASSPGQVYEQYF
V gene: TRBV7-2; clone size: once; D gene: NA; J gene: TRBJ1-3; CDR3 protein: CASSADSSGNTIYF
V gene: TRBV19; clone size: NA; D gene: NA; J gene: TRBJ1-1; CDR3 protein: CASRTDSEAFF
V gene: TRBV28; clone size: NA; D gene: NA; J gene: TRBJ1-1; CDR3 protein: CASSSSGTEREAFF
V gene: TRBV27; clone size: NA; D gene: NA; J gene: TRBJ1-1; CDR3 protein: CASSSNPPAQGRDTEAFF
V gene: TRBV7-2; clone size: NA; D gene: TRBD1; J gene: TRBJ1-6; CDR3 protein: CASSLVGQGTSPLHF
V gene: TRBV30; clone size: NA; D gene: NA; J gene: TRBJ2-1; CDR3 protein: CAWSGQDEQFF
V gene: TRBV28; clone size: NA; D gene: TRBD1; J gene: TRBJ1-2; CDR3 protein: CASYRDRMYYGYTF
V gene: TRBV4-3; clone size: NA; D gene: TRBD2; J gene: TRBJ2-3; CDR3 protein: CASSPGAGRAGLTDTQYF
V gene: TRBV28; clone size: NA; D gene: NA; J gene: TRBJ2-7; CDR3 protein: CATVPPVEGREQYF
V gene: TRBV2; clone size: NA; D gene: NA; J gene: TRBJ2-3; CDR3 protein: CASNLVGTDTQYF
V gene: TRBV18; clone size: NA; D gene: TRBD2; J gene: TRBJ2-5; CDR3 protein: CASSPAGARGETQYF
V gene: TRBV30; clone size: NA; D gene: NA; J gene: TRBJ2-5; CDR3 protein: CAWRVDRQETQYF
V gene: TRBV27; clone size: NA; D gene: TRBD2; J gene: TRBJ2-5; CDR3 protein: CASSLFSGRETQYF
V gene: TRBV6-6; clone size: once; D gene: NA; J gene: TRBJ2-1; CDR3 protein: CASSGSDEQFF
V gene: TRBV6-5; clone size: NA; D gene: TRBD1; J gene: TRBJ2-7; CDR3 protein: CASGAGGIYEQYF
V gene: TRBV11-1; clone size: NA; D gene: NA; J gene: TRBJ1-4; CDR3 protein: CASSRGTDYNEKLFF
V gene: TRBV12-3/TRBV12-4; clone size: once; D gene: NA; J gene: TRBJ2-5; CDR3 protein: CASSFRGGETQYF
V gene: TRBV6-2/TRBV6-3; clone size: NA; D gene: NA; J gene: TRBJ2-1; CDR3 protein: CASSYSTEGGGEQFF
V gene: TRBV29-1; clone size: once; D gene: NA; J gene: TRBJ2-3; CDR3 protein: CSVLTDTQYF
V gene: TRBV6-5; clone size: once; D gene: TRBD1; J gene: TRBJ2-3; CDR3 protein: CASSLGGQGSDTQYF
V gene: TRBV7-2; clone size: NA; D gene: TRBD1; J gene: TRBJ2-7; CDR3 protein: CASTPGQVSYEQYF
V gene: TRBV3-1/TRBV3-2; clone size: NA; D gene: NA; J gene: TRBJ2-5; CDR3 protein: CASSRRETQYF